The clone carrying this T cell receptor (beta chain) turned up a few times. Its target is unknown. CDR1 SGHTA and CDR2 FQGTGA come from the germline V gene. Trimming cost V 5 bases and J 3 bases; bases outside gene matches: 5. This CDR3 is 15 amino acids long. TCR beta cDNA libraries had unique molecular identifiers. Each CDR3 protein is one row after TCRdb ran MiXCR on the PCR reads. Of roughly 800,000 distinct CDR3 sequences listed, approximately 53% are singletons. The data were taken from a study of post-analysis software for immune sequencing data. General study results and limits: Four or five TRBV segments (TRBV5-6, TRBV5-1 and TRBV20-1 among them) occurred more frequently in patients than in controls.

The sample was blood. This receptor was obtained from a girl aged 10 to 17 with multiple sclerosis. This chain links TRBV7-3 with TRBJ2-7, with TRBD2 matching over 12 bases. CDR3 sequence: CASSRLAGGVYEQYF. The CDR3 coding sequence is TGTGCCAGCAGCAGGCTAGCGGGAGGGGTCTACGAGCAGTACTTC.